These 16 T cell receptor beta chains were sequenced from one sample in a study of shared clonotypes between healthy human individuals. Sequencing was performed with immunoSEQ multiplex PCR; in TCRdb, only in-frame clones are kept and a portion is missing. Here the sample spans 850,000 to 1,200,000 clones, approximately 72% being singletons. The sample comprised memory CD4+ T cells sorted from blood. Noted subset: CD45RA-negative fraction. All receptors derive from a man younger than 30 in good health.

V usage is TRBV15 and J usage is TRBJ2-7; a possible D gene is TRBD2 (5 bases). CDR3 length: 16 amino acids. CDR1 is LNHNV and CDR2 is YYDKDF in the germline V gene (reference sequence). V was trimmed by 0 bases and J by 0 bases, leaving 12 bases between them. In DNA, the CDR3 is TGTGCCACCAGCAGAGAAGCGAGCGGTAGCTCCTACGAGCAGTACTTC. It yields the protein CATSREASGSSYEQYF. Full variable domain (outside the CDR3, taken from reference TRBV15 and TRBJ2-7): DAMVIQNPRYQVTQFGKPVTLSCSQTLNHNVMYWYQQKSSQAPKLLFHYYDKDFNNEADTPDNFQSRRPNTSFCFLDIRSPGLGDTAMYLCATSREASGSSYEQYFGPGTRLTVT.

The chain is built from TRBV6-5 and TRBJ1-2; D gene ambiguous. The CDR3 sequence is 14 residues long. V shed 5 bases and J shed 3 bases, with 13 bases lying between them. CDR1 is MNHEY, CDR2 SVGAGI, per germline. The CDR3 region is CASSAGGSDYGYTF. The CDR3 DNA reads TGTGCCAGCAGTGCTGGAGGGAGTGACTATGGCTACACCTTC.

The V call is TRBV7-2, the J call TRBJ2-2; 8 bases map to TRBD2. This CDR3 region has 18 residues. J gave up 7 bases and V 2 bases, and 15 bases lay outside the gene matches. In germline, CDR1 is SGHTA, CDR2 FQGNSA. DNA of the CDR3: TGTGCCAGCAGCTTATTCTTCAGCGGGAGTAGTATTGGCGGGGAGCTGTTTTTT. This gives the protein CASSLFFSGSSIGGELFF.

The chain employs TRBV7-2 and TRBJ2-1; perhaps TRBD1 as D (6 bases). The CDR3 is made up of 13 amino acids. The germline V and J ends were trimmed by 2 bases and 8 bases, with 10 bases remaining between them. Per the germline V gene, CDR1 is SGHTA and CDR2 is FQGNSA. This CDR3 reads CASSLNAGDEQFF. CDR3 DNA: TGTGCCAGCAGCTTAAACGCAGGGGATGAGCAGTTCTTC.

The chain joins TRBV4-3 to TRBJ2-6; D uncertain. The V end was cut by 4 bases, the J end by 2 bases, with 12 bases between. CDR3 length equals 16 residues. CDR1 and CDR2 from the germline V gene are LGHNA and YSLEER. The CDR3 loop reads CASSRGRGPGANVLTF. Here the CDR3 DNA reads TGCGCCAGCAGCCGCGGCCGAGGTCCTGGGGCCAACGTCCTGACTTTC.

The CDR3 DNA sequence: TGTGCCAGCAGCTCCATTGGACAGGGGAGGGACGGGGAGCTGTTTTTT. Translation gives CASSSIGQGRDGELFF. The genes are TRBV5-4 and TRBJ2-2; 9 nucleotides agree with TRBD1. J was trimmed by 7 bases and V by 3 bases; bases with no gene match: 10. This CDR3 comprises 16 residues. Germline CDR1 is SGHNT and CDR2 is YYREEE (reference sequence).

This rearrangement joins TRBV6-6 to TRBJ1-6; D gene uncertain. Trimming left V 8 bases short and J 6 bases short, with 11 bases between. The V gene's germline CDR1 is MNHNY and CDR2 SVGAGI (reference sequence). The CDR3 loop spans 13 amino acids. DNA for the CDR3: TGTGCCAGCGTCGACTTAATTAATTCACCCCTCCACTTT. It translates to CASVDLINSPLHF.

This clone turned up a few times. The chain recombines TRBV18 with TRBJ2-3, with D perhaps TRBD2 (5 bases). The CDR3 has 12 residues. The V end lost 6 bases, the J end lost 5 bases, and 9 bases lay between the germline ends. Per the germline V gene, CDR1 is KGHSH and CDR2 is LQKENI. CDR3 amino acids: CASSAGEDTQYF. The CDR3 nucleotides read TGTGCCAGCTCTGCCGGGGAAGATACGCAGTATTTT.

V is TRBV28 and J is TRBJ1-6, with a possible D match to TRBD1 (5 bases). Germline loops: CDR1 MDHEN, CDR2 SYDVKM. V lost 2 bases and J lost 2, with 16 bases in between. The CDR3 length is 18 residues. CDR3 coding DNA: TGTGCCAGCAGTTTAGCTGGGACGCGGGGCGCCTATAATTCACCCCTCCACTTT. This gives the protein CASSLAGTRGAYNSPLHF.

V and J are TRBV14 and TRBJ1-3; D is unresolved. Germline values: CDR1 SGHDN, CDR2 FVKESK. Trimming shortened V by 1 base and J by 4 bases, and 17 bases separated the two germline ends. The CDR3 is 17 amino acids. CDR3 in amino acids: CASSQVSNGWSGNTIYF. The CDR3 DNA follows: TGTGCCAGCAGCCAAGTGAGCAACGGGTGGTCCGGAAACACCATATATTTT.

The genes are TRBV10-3 and TRBJ2-3, with D uncertain. Germline values: CDR1 ENHRY, CDR2 SYGVKD. The CDR3 contains 15 residues. V lost 2 bases, J lost 2 bases, and 11 bases lay in between. The CDR3 coding sequence is TGTGCCATCAGTGAGACCGCGCGAGACACAGATACGCAGTATTTT. Residues: CAISETARDTDTQYF.

The chain combines TRBV19 with TRBJ1-4, with D uncertain. Germline CDR1 reads LNHDA; CDR2 reads SQIVND (reference sequence). The CDR3 totals 12 residues. Trimming cost V 7 bases and J 7 bases, with 10 bases left between them. Here the CDR3 reads CASTLGSEKLFF. Written as DNA, the CDR3 is TGTGCCAGTACCCTAGGAAGTGAAAAACTGTTTTTT.

This clone was seen a handful of times. This sequence joins TRBV30 and TRBJ1-4; 8 nucleotides match TRBD1. V dropped 1 base and J dropped 2; count of bases not matched to a gene: 9. The germline gives CDR1 GTSNPN, CDR2 SVGIG (reference sequence). The CDR3 consists of 17 residues. CDR3 sequence (DNA): TGTGCCTGGAGTGGGACAGGGTATATTGGGACTAATGAAAAACTGTTTTTT. It is translated as CAWSGTGYIGTNEKLFF.

This clone was detected only once. The V gene is TRBV6-1, the J gene TRBJ2-5; D is perhaps TRBD1 (5 bases). The CDR3 is made up of 14 amino acids. Trimming cost V 1 base and J 1 base, with 7 bases left between them. The germline gives CDR1 MNHNS, CDR2 SASEGT. CDR3 sequence reads: CASSEVGVQETQYF. The CDR3 region has the DNA TGTGCCAGCAGTGAAGTAGGGGTCCAAGAGACCCAGTACTTC.

The rearrangement joins TRBV23-1 to TRBJ1-4; no clear D. TRBV23-1 is an ORF, with its function uncertain. CDR3 length equals 12 residues. Trimming left V 0 bases short and J 9 bases short, with 5 bases between. CDR3 sequence: CASSQSRQKLFF. CDR3 coding DNA: TGCGCCAGCAGTCAATCACGGCAAAAACTGTTTTTT.

This chain joins TRBV25-1 and TRBJ1-3; D is unclear. V gave up 2 bases and J gave up 2 bases, with 10 bases separating them. The V gene's germline CDR1 is MGHDK and CDR2 SYGVNS. The CDR3 contains 15 residues. The CDR3 nucleotides are TGTGCCAGCAGTGAAGCCGGGCCAGCTGGAAACACCATATATTTT. Encoded protein: CASSEAGPAGNTIYF.